Below, one TCR beta chain is given with its context. What it binds is unknown. At one end, the junction sequence differs from germline, possibly due to a read error. Germline V gene lookup returns CDR1 MGHDK and CDR2 SYGVNS. The CDR3 loop spans 15 amino acids. Two-round multiplex PCR on genomic DNA was the method by which TCR beta CDR3 was amplified. With primers specific to each TRBV and TRBJ gene, the first-round PCR was performed. TCRdb reprocessed the multiplex PCR reads with MiXCR, giving one entry per CDR3 protein. Seen here are 45,000 to 70,000 distinct CDR3 sequences, around 27% observed once, and the top ten hold 6% to 9%. This sample is part of a study of prognosis after radiotherapy for stage I lung cancer. Study-level findings and limits: Lower values of Shannon entropy after stereotactic body radiation therapy were seen in patients who developed distant metastases. Metastatic and non-metastatic patients reportedly diverged in TRBV and TRBJ gene usage.

The rearrangement links TRBV25-1 to TRBJ2-1; 11 bases are a match to TRBD2. The sequence was collected from a donor at least 50 years old with non-small cell lung cancer. Sequenced material: PBMCs, taken before or after stereotactic body radiation therapy (not recorded which). CDR3: CASTESSGGSEEQFF. Written as DNA, the CDR3 is TGTGCCAGCACTGAATCTAGCGGGGGGTCTGAGGAGCAGTTCTTC. Variable domain in full (rest from reference TRBV25-1 and TRBJ2-1): EADIYQTPRYLVIGTGKKITLECSQTMGHDKMYWYQQDPGMELHLIHYSYGVNSTEKGDLSSESTVSRIRTEHFPLTLESARPSHTSQYLCASTESSGGSEEQFFGPGTRLTVL.